What follows are 8 T cell receptor beta chains derived from one specimen sequenced in a study. TCRdb re-analysed the 5' RACE reads in MiXCR, keeping a single row per CDR3 protein. The table lists approximately 40,000 distinct CDR3 sequences, 30% of them singletons. Sequenced input: tumor-infiltrating memory CD4+ T cells sorted from the breast tumor. The subset is: memory CD4+ T cells, CD4+CD45RO+CD25-. These receptors were taken from a female donor with breast cancer.

Notes on this clonotype: This clone may be a read error of a much larger clone one base away. The chain links TRBV6-5 to TRBJ1-2, with D unclear. The germline V gene has CDR1 MNHEY and CDR2 SVGAGI. This CDR3 is built from 16 residues. V gave up 2 bases and J gave up 2 bases, with 15 bases separating them. The CDR3 protein is CASSYQSCPRNYGYTF. The CDR3 nucleotides are TGTGCCAGCAGTTACCAAAGCTGTCCGCGAAACTATGGCTACACCTTC.

The rearrangement links TRBV27 to TRBJ1-1; D is uncertain. The CDR3 covers 13 residues. Germline loops: CDR1 MNHEY, CDR2 SMNVEV (reference sequence). V was cut by 1 base and J by 1 base, with 4 bases left in between. CDR3 loop: CASSLYENTEAFF. In nucleotides, the CDR3 is TGTGCCAGCAGTTTATACGAGAACACTGAAGCTTTCTTT.

This clonotype occurred a few times. V usage is TRBV20-1 and J usage is TRBJ2-5; TRBD1 is a possible D gene (6 bases). V was cut by 5 bases and J by 5 bases, with 18 bases left in between. Germline V lookup: CDR1 DFQATT, CDR2 SNEGSKA (reference sequence). There are 14 residues in the CDR3. The CDR3 is CSAPPRGVLETQYF. CDR3 nucleotide sequence: TGCAGTGCTCCTCCCAGGGGCGTACTGGAGACCCAGTACTTC.

This clonotype was observed once. The chain uses TRBV5-1 and TRBJ1-6, with no clear D. The length of the CDR3 is 16 residues. CDR1 is SGHRS, CDR2 YFSETQ, per germline. The V end was cut by 2 bases, the J end by 7 bases, with 16 bases between. The CDR3 sequence is CASSLDRGIGNSPLHF. The CDR3 nucleotides are TGCGCCAGCAGCTTAGATCGGGGTATCGGCAATTCACCCCTCCACTTT.

The chain couples TRBV5-1 to TRBJ1-1; no clear D. V dropped 0 bases and J dropped 0 bases, with 6 bases sitting between them. Germline assignment: CDR1 SGHRS and CDR2 YFSETQ. The CDR3 runs 14 residues. CDR3 DNA sequence: TGCGCCAGCAGCTTGGATGGAATGAACACTGAAGCTTTCTTT. Protein sequence: CASSLDGMNTEAFF.

This chain links TRBV12-3 or TRBV12-4 with TRBJ1-1; TRBD1 matches at 8 bases. The CDR3 extends over 14 amino acids. V was clipped by 4 bases and J by 5 bases; unmatched bases: 6. Here the CDR3 DNA reads TGTGCCAGCAGTTATGGACAGGGTGTGACTGAAGCTTTCTTT. This sequence encodes CASSYGQGVTEAFF.

The chain combines TRBV29-1 with TRBJ2-5; D may be TRBD1 (5 bases). Looked up from germline, CDR1 is SQVTM and CDR2 is ANQGSEA. The CDR3 has 14 residues. Trimming stripped 3 bases from V and 4 bases from J, with 15 bases between. The CDR3 DNA sequence: TGCAGCGTTGAGACACCTCAGGGTTCAGAGACCCAGTACTTC. Translated: CSVETPQGSETQYF.

V gene TRBV10-3 combines with J gene TRBJ2-1, with a tentative D call TRBD1 (5 bases). Germline V lookup: CDR1 ENHRY, CDR2 SYGVKD. V was cut by 10 bases and J by 4 bases, with 17 bases left in between. The CDR3 contains 14 residues. The DNA for the CDR3 is TGTGCCACCTCTCAAGGGGTTCCATACAATGAGCAGTTCTTC. Translated: CATSQGVPYNEQFF.